This T cell receptor (beta chain) derives from a study of blood T cell repertoires in COVID-19. Germline CDR1 reads SGHNT; CDR2 reads YENEEA. Trimming took 5 bases from V and 3 from J; bases not matched to a gene: 12. CDR3 length equals 18 residues. Some clones are missing from TCRdb's copy, which holds only in-frame ones; the method was immunoSEQ multiplex PCR. The repertoire consists of about 73,000 clones, with approximately 80% occurring once and the leading ten covering over 2%. V gene TRBV11-3 combines with J gene TRBJ2-2, with 10 bases lining up with TRBD2. The receptor was derived from a man aged 70-80 years with COVID-19, enrolled during active disease. Material: peripheral blood. As DNA, the CDR3 is TGTGCCAGCAGCATAAGACCTAGCGGGAGTCGCGACACCGGGGAGCTGTTTTTT. This sequence encodes CASSIRPSGSRDTGELFF.